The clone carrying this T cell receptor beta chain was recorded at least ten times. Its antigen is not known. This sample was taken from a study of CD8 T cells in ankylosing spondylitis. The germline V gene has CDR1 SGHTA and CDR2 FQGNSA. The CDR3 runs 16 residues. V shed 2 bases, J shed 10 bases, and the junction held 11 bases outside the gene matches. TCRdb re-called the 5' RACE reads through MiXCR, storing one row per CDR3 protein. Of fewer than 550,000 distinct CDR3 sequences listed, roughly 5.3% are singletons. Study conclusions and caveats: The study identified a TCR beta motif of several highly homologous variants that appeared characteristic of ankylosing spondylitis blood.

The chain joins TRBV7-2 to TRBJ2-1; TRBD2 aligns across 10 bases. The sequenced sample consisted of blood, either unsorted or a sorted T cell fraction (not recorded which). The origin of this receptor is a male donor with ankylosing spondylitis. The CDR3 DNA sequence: TGTGCCAGCAGCTTAAGGGGGTCTAGCGGGAGAAACGAGCAGTTCTTC. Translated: CASSLRGSSGRNEQFF.